The 31 T cell receptor beta chains presented below share a single source sample, sequenced in a study of cytomegalovirus exposure and HLA in healthy donors. PCR amplification relied on 60 Vbeta primers (plus 13 Jbeta primers). Sequencing used immunoSEQ multiplex PCR; TCRdb keeps in-frame clones, though not all of them. The sample includes 200,000 or so clones, roughly 80% of them seen just once. The sequenced material came from PBMCs. These receptors all come from a woman in her fifties or sixties in good health and CMV-seropositive.

The CDR3 coding sequence is TGTGCCAGCAGCTACCCACTTCGTGCGGGCACCGGGGAGCTGTTTTTT. Amino acid sequence: CASSYPLRAGTGELFF. J is TRBJ2-2 and V is TRBV5-6; possibly TRBD2 for D (5 bases). In germline, CDR1 is SGHDT, CDR2 YYEEEE. The length of the CDR3 is 16 residues. The V end lost 3 bases, the J end lost 4 bases, and 16 bases lay between the germline ends.

The V call is TRBV27, the J call TRBJ1-1, with unresolved D. Trimming pared 3 bases from V and 0 bases from J, leaving 5 bases between. The CDR3 is made up of 13 amino acids. The germline V gene encodes CDR1 MNHEY and CDR2 SMNVEV (reference sequence). CDR3 DNA sequence: TGTGCCAGCAGTTTGAGTATGAACACTGAAGCTTTCTTT. This gives the protein CASSLSMNTEAFF.

The chain couples TRBV19 to TRBJ1-2; D unresolved. Trimming cost V 1 base and J 5 bases, with 8 bases left between them. The CDR3 is 13 amino acids. Germline V gene lookup returns CDR1 LNHDA and CDR2 SQIVND (reference sequence). CDR3 in amino acids: CASSIANSYGYTF. In nucleotides, the CDR3 is TGTGCCAGTAGTATAGCGAACTCATATGGCTACACCTTC.

The rearrangement links TRBV6-1 to TRBJ1-1; D is unclear. Between the trimmed V and J ends, which lost 6 bases and 6 bases, there was a span of 8 bases. CDR1 is MNHNS and CDR2 is SASEGT in the germline V gene. The CDR3 runs 11 residues. The CDR3 DNA reads TGTGCCAGCAGCTCGGGAGCTGAAGCTTTCTTT. It yields the protein CASSSGAEAFF.

Comments on this clone: Germline and junction disagree at one end, which may indicate a read error. The chain joins TRBV7-9 to TRBJ2-1, with TRBD2 matching over 12 bases. Germline lookup yields CDR1 SEHNR and CDR2 FQNEAQ (reference sequence). The CDR3 totals 15 residues. CDR3 amino acids: CASSLRTSGNNGQFF. CDR3 bases: TGTGCCAGCAGCTTACGGACTAGCGGGAACAATGGGCAGTTCTTC.

This clone was seen a few times. The chain is built from TRBV7-3 and TRBJ1-1, with D maybe TRBD1 (5 bases). The CDR3 is 13 amino acids. CDR1 SGHTA and CDR2 FQGTGA come from the germline V gene. The V end lost 5 bases, the J end lost 1 base, and 8 bases lay between the germline ends. The CDR3 loop is CASSLQENTEAFF. The CDR3 DNA sequence: TGTGCCAGCAGCCTACAGGAGAACACTGAAGCTTTCTTT. The whole variable domain, filled in from reference TRBV7-3 and TRBJ1-1, reads GAGVSQTPSNKVTEKGKYVELRCDPISGHTALYWYRQSLGQGPEFLIYFQGTGAADDSGLPNDRFFAVRPEGSVSTLKIQRTERGDSAVYLCASSLQENTEAFFGQGTRLTVV.

This clone was found a few times. The chain joins TRBV27 to TRBJ2-7; 11 bases fit TRBD2. CDR3 length equals 13 residues. J was trimmed by 9 bases and V by 6 bases; bases with no gene match: 7. From germline, CDR1 is MNHEY and CDR2 SMNVEV (reference sequence). In DNA form, the CDR3 reads TGTGCCAGCAGAAAACTAGCGGGGGAGCTGCAGTACTTC. It specifies CASRKLAGELQYF.

The chain has TRBV6-1 and TRBJ1-2; no reliable D call. V was trimmed by 11 bases and J by 4 bases, leaving 17 bases between them. This CDR3 has 13 residues. CDR1 and CDR2 from the germline V gene are MNHNS and SASEGT. As DNA, the CDR3 is TGTGCCGGGTCTGCCCGGGGTACCTATGGCTACACCTTC. This sequence encodes CAGSARGTYGYTF.

The V gene is TRBV27, the J gene TRBJ1-2, with TRBD1 matching 8 bases. This CDR3 contains 15 residues. Germline V gives CDR1 MNHEY, CDR2 SMNVEV (reference sequence). Trimming at V came to 5 bases and at J to 5 bases, leaving 10 bases not matched to a gene. CDR3 loop: CASSQGQGKSYGYTF. CDR3 DNA: TGTGCCAGCAGTCAAGGACAGGGCAAATCATATGGCTACACCTTC.

CDR3 sequence reads: CASSITGILMNTEAFF. The CDR3 DNA reads TGTGCCAGTAGTATCACAGGGATTCTCATGAACACTGAAGCTTTCTTT. The rearrangement links TRBV19 to TRBJ1-1, with D possibly being TRBD1 (6 bases). CDR3 size: 16 residues. Germline CDR1 is LNHDA and CDR2 is SQIVND (reference sequence). Trimming shortened V by 3 bases and J by 0 bases, and 14 bases separated the two germline ends.

The V gene is TRBV7-2, the J gene TRBJ2-3; TRBD2 aligns across 9 bases. Germline V CDR1 and CDR2: SGHTA, FQGNSA. The CDR3 consists of 16 residues. V lost 1 base to trimming and J lost 2 bases; unmatched junction nucleotides: 4. The DNA of the CDR3 is TGTGCCAGCAGCTTAGTGGCGGGGGGGGTCACAGATACGCAGTATTTT. This sequence encodes CASSLVAGGVTDTQYF.

V gene TRBV5-4 combines with J gene TRBJ1-3; possible D gene TRBD1, 6 bases. The germline gives CDR1 SGHNT, CDR2 YYREEE (reference sequence). Trimming stripped 0 bases from V and 0 bases from J, with 16 bases between. The CDR3 has 18 amino acids. The CDR3 coding sequence is TGTGCCAGCAGCTTGGGTGGAAGGCAGGGGAGCTCTGGAAACACCATATATTTT. Residues: CASSLGGRQGSSGNTIYF.

J is TRBJ2-5 and V is TRBV27, with 9 bases that match TRBD2. The CDR3 has 14 residues. The V and J ends lost 5 bases and 11 bases, in that order; junction bases with no gene match: 12. The germline CDR1 and CDR2 sequences are MNHEY and SMNVEV (reference sequence). CDR3 region: CASSPGLARGEQYF. The CDR3 DNA is TGTGCCAGCAGTCCGGGACTAGCCCGGGGGGAGCAGTACTTC.

The CDR3 nucleotides are TGTGCCAGCAGTGTTTTCAAGCAGAAGGCGGCATACGAGCAGTACTTC. Protein: CASSVFKQKAAYEQYF. The rearrangement joins TRBV6-6 to TRBJ2-7; D is undetermined. Trimming removed 5 bases from V and 4 bases from J, with 21 bases in between. The CDR3 runs 16 residues. Germline CDR1 is MNHNY and CDR2 is SVGAGI (reference sequence).

This sequence joins TRBV5-5 and TRBJ1-5, with 7 nucleotides matching TRBD1. With V trimmed by 1 base and J by 2 bases, 0 bases remained unmatched. The germline gives CDR1 SGHKS, CDR2 YYEKEE (reference sequence). CDR3 size: 14 residues. The DNA for the CDR3 is TGTGCCAGCAGCTTGACAGGGGGCAATCAGCCCCAGCATTTT. It encodes CASSLTGGNQPQHF.

The chain has TRBV6-5 and TRBJ1-6; possible D gene TRBD1, 5 bases. This CDR3 spans 15 amino acids. V gave up 5 bases and J gave up 10 bases, with 18 bases separating them. Germline loops: CDR1 MNHEY, CDR2 SVGAGI. CDR3 loop: CASSPGPGGISPLHF. The CDR3, as DNA: TGTGCCAGCAGTCCCGGACCGGGGGGTATCTCACCCCTCCACTTT.

The CDR3, as DNA: TGTGCCAGTATGACGACAGGGGTGGACACTGAAGCTTTCTTT. Translation gives CASMTTGVDTEAFF. The V and J genes are TRBV19 and TRBJ1-1; 8 bases line up with TRBD1. Trimming at V came to 7 bases and at J to 3 bases, leaving 7 bases not matched to a gene. From germline, CDR1 is LNHDA and CDR2 SQIVND (reference sequence). The CDR3 covers 14 residues.

This chain connects TRBV27 to TRBJ2-5; D may be TRBD2 (5 bases). The CDR3 totals 15 residues. V lost 2 bases and J lost 3, with 13 bases in between. Germline CDR1 and CDR2: MNHEY and SMNVEV (reference sequence). The CDR3 DNA sequence: TGTGCCAGCAGTTTAATAAGGGAGAAGAAAGAGACCCAGTACTTC. Translated: CASSLIREKKETQYF.

The chain has TRBV7-8 and TRBJ2-4; 9 bases match TRBD2. This CDR3 is 16 amino acids long. The V gene end was trimmed by 1 base and the J gene end by 0 bases; junction bases not matched to a gene: 1. The V gene's germline CDR1 is SGHVS and CDR2 FQNEAQ. The CDR3 spells CASSLGRGGAKNIQYF. The CDR3 DNA is TGTGCCAGCAGCTTAGGGCGGGGGGGAGCCAAAAACATTCAGTACTTC.

The chain uses TRBV29-1 and TRBJ2-2; TRBD1 matches 7 bases. From germline, CDR1 is SQVTM and CDR2 ANQGSEA. This CDR3 is built from 14 residues. Trimming removed 6 bases from V and 0 bases from J; junction bases left unmatched: 4. CDR3: CSVAGTANTGELFF. DNA of the CDR3: TGCAGCGTGGCCGGGACAGCGAACACCGGGGAGCTGTTTTTT.

The chain joins TRBV5-1 to TRBJ2-3; D is undetermined. CDR1 is SGHRS, CDR2 YFSETQ, per germline. Trimming stripped 1 base from V and 0 bases from J, with 12 bases between. The length of the CDR3 is 16 residues. The DNA for the CDR3 is TGCGCCAGCAGCTTGCGTGACCCGACAAGCACAGATACGCAGTATTTT. Translation gives CASSLRDPTSTDTQYF.

V and J are TRBV2 and TRBJ1-5; D is uncertain. Deletions cut 3 bases from V and 7 bases from J, with 19 bases between. This CDR3 has 16 amino acids. Germline CDR1 SNHLY, CDR2 FYNNEI. In DNA form, the CDR3 reads TGTGCCAGCAGTGAGAGAATGCGGGGTGGTGGCCAGCCCCAGCATTTT. Amino acid sequence: CASSERMRGGGQPQHF.

The chain links TRBV7-3 to TRBJ2-2, with D possibly matching TRBD2 (6 bases). The CDR3 has 13 residues. Per germline, CDR1 SGHTA and CDR2 FQGTGA. Trimming shortened V by 6 bases and J by 6 bases, and 11 bases separated the two germline ends. The CDR3 here is CASRLGGAGELFF. DNA of the CDR3: TGTGCCAGCAGATTGGGCGGGGCCGGGGAGCTGTTTTTT. Drawing the rest from reference TRBV7-3 and TRBJ2-2, the complete variable domain is GAGVSQTPSNKVTEKGKYVELRCDPISGHTALYWYRQSLGQGPEFLIYFQGTGAADDSGLPNDRFFAVRPEGSVSTLKIQRTERGDSAVYLCASRLGGAGELFFGEGSRLTVL.

The chain combines TRBV10-3 with TRBJ1-6; perhaps TRBD1 as D (5 bases). This CDR3 spans 17 amino acids. V was trimmed by 0 bases and J by 10 bases, leaving 19 bases between them. The germline V gene has CDR1 ENHRY and CDR2 SYGVKD. The chain's CDR3 is CAISESGGRSQGSPLHF. CDR3 sequence (DNA): TGTGCCATCAGTGAGTCCGGGGGGAGATCCCAAGGGTCACCCCTCCACTTT.

The chain uses TRBV27 and TRBJ2-1; tentatively, D is TRBD1 (6 bases). Germline V lookup: CDR1 MNHEY, CDR2 SMNVEV (reference sequence). V shed 7 bases and J shed 1 base, with 11 bases lying between them. The CDR3 runs to 14 residues. In DNA, the CDR3 is TGTGCCAGCAATTCCCAGGGGTCCTACAATGAGCAGTTCTTC. It codes for CASNSQGSYNEQFF.

The V call is TRBV25-1, the J call TRBJ1-4, with 9 positions matching TRBD1. Germline CDR1 MGHDK, CDR2 SYGVNS. The CDR3 totals 14 residues. V was pared by 7 bases and J by 5 bases, with 5 bases of the junction left unmatched. CDR3 region: CASTFGTGNEKLFF. As DNA, the CDR3 is TGTGCCAGCACCTTCGGGACAGGGAATGAAAAACTGTTTTTT.

V usage is TRBV7-9 and J usage is TRBJ2-5; 11 nucleotides agree with TRBD2. In germline, CDR1 is SEHNR, CDR2 FQNEAQ (reference sequence). Losses at the gene ends were 5 bases for V and 2 bases for J; bases not matched to a gene: 7. CDR3 length: 16 residues. DNA for the CDR3: TGTGCCAGCAGCGGCCGGACTAGCGGGTTTCAAGAGACCCAGTACTTC. The encoded protein is CASSGRTSGFQETQYF.

V gene TRBV7-3 combines with J gene TRBJ2-1, with 7 bases matching TRBD2. The CDR3 covers 15 residues. J gave up 4 bases and V 4 bases, and 7 bases lay outside the gene matches. The germline V gene encodes CDR1 SGHTA and CDR2 FQGTGA. The CDR3 bases are TGTGCCAGCAGCTCAGGGCTAGCGGTATACAATGAGCAGTTCTTC. Protein sequence: CASSSGLAVYNEQFF.

The chain employs TRBV7-9 and TRBJ2-2; 10 bases are a match to TRBD2. This CDR3 has 16 amino acids. Losses at the gene ends were 5 bases for V and 4 bases for J; bases not matched to a gene: 7. CDR1 and CDR2 (germline): SEHNR, FQNEAQ (reference sequence). CDR3 in DNA: TGTGCCAGCAGCAATAGAGGGACTAGCGTCACCGGGGAGCTGTTTTTT. Translating it yields CASSNRGTSVTGELFF.

The V gene is TRBV9, the J gene TRBJ2-2, with 11 nucleotides matching TRBD2. The CDR3 is 17 residues long. J lost 2 bases, V lost 0 bases, and 3 bases had no gene match. From germline, CDR1 is SGDLS and CDR2 YYNGEE. CDR3 loop: CASSVVAGGHNTGELFF. The CDR3 bases are TGTGCCAGCAGCGTAGTAGCGGGGGGGCATAACACCGGGGAGCTGTTTTTT.

The chain recombines TRBV6-5 with TRBJ1-5; TRBD1 matches 8 bases. Germline loops: CDR1 MNHEY, CDR2 SVGAGI. The V and J ends lost 5 bases and 4 bases, in that order; junction bases with no gene match: 4. This CDR3 spans 14 amino acids. In nucleotides, the CDR3 is TGTGCCAGCAGTCCTCAGGGGGCGAATCAGCCCCAGCATTTT. It encodes CASSPQGANQPQHF.